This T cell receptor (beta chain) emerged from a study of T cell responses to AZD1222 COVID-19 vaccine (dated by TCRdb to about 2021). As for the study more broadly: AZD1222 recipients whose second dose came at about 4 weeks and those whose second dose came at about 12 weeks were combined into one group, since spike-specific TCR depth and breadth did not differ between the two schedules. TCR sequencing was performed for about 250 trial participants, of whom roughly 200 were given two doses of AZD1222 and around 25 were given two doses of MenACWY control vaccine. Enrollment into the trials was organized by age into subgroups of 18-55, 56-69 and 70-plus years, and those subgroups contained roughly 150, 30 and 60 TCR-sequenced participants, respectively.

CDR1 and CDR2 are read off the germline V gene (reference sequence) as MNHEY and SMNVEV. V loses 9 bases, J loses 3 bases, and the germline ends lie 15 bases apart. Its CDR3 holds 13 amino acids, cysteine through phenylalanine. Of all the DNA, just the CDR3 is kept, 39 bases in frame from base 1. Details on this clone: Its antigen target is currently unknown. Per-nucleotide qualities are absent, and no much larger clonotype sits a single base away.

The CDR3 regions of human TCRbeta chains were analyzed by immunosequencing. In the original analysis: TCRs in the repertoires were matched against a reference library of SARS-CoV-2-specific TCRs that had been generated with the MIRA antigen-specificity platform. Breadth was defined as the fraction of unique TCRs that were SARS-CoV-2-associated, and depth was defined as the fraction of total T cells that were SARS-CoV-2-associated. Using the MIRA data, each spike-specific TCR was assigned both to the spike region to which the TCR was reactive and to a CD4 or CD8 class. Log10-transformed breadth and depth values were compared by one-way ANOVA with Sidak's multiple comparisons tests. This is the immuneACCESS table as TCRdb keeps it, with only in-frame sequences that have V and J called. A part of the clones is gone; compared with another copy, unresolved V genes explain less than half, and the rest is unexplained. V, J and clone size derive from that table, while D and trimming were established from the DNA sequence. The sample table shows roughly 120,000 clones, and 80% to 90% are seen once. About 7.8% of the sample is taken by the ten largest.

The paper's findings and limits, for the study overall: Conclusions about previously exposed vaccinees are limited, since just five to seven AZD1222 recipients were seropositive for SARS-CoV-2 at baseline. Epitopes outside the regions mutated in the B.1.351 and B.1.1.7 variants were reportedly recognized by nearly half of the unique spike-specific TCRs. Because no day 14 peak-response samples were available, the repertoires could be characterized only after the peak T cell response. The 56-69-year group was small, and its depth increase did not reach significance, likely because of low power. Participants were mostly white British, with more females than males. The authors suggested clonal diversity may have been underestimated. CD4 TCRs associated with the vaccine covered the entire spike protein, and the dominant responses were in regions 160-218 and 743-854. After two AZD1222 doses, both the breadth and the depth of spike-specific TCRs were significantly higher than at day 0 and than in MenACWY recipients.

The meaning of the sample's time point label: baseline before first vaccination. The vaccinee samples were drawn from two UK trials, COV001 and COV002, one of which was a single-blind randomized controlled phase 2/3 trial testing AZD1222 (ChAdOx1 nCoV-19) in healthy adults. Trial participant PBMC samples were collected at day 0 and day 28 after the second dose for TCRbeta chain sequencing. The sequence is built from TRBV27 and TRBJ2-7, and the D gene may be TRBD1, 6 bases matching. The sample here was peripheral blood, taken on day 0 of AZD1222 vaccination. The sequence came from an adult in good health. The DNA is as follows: TGTGCCAGTGCAGGGGCAGGCTTCTACGAGCAGTACTTC. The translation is CASAGAGFYEQYF.